What follows describes a single TCR beta chain. Antigen: not known. Profiling relied on immunoSEQ multiplex PCR, and the TCRdb table lists in-frame clones only, not all of them. The sample records 25,000 to 40,000 clones, roughly 84% being singletons. The germline gives CDR1 MDHEN, CDR2 SYDVKM. The CDR3 extends over 13 amino acids. V lost 5 bases to trimming and J lost 2 bases, with 10 bases between them. These data come from a study of OX40 agonist ivuxolimab in advanced cancers. Study conclusions and caveats: Some patients who did not respond also had low normalized T-cell clonal expansion.

This material consisted of CD4+ or CD8+ T cells sorted from blood, taken in a trial of the OX40 agonist ivuxolimab. The clonotype originates from an adult with an advanced solid tumor such as melanoma, head and neck, liver or kidney cancer. This sequence joins TRBV28 and TRBJ2-7; D possibly uses TRBD1 or TRBD2 (5 bases each). The CDR3 reads CASSGTDPYEQYF. The CDR3, as DNA: TGTGCCAGCAGTGGGACGGACCCCTACGAGCAGTACTTC.